This is a list of T cell receptor beta chains from one sample in a study of T cell responses to AZD1222 COVID-19 vaccine. Clones were sequenced by immunoSEQ multiplex PCR, and TCRdb holds only the in-frame ones, with some missing. This sample has around 140,000 clones, with 85% found just once. Sequencing used peripheral blood, obtained 28 days after the second dose of the MenACWY control vaccine. These receptors came from an adult who received the MenACWY meningococcal vaccine as a control. Both conserved end residues are part of each CDR3. Each record gives: V gene, J gene, clone size, CDR3 protein. The size of a clone is reported for some rows only, either as once, few or many, or as a class for expanded clones.

TRBV7-9	TRBJ2-2	.	CASSPSGGHTGELFF
TRBV10-2	TRBJ1-2	.	CASSEGDSLGYTF
TRBV5-1	TRBJ2-3	.	CASSSSSGLSTDTQYF
TRBV2	TRBJ1-1	many	CARTGDMNTEAFF
TRBV19	TRBJ1-5	.	CASSILSRDQPQHF
TRBV7-9	TRBJ2-1	.	CASSTGGHSLYNEQFF
TRBV6-5	TRBJ2-5	.	CASRIGLNRDLTQYF
TRBV12-3/TRBV12-4	TRBJ1-4	.	CASSGRTNEKLFF
TRBV10-3	TRBJ2-1	.	CAIRSSDEQFF
TRBV10-2	TRBJ2-3	.	CASSEGQSTDTQYF
TRBV5-1	TRBJ1-4	once	CASSLGGQDEKLFF
TRBV18	TRBJ1-6	.	CASSPRILRQPLTDNSPLHF
TRBV15	TRBJ2-7	.	CATSRDWTSGFVEQYF
TRBV4-3	TRBJ2-2	.	CASSQDTPGNPGELFF
TRBV7-3	TRBJ1-5	.	CASSLNPNQPQHF
TRBV9	TRBJ1-1	.	CASSGLRTEAFF
TRBV14	TRBJ2-2	.	CASSQDTGWTGELFF
TRBV6-5	TRBJ1-6	once	CASNGFGDNSPLHF
TRBV6-1	TRBJ2-3	.	CASSEAPDGRDTQYF
TRBV11-2	TRBJ2-2	.	CASSRFKIVNPGELFF
TRBV4-1	TRBJ1-1	.	CASRGSVLNTEAFF
TRBV6-5	TRBJ1-1	.	CASSLGTGKWTEAFF
TRBV7-3	TRBJ2-2	once	CASQPNGGNTGELFF
TRBV7-8	TRBJ2-1	.	CASSLGRLAGDEQFF
TRBV19	TRBJ1-2	.	CASSIGQGYGYTF
TRBV12-3/TRBV12-4	TRBJ1-2	once	CASSFYSQGYTF
TRBV19	TRBJ1-2	.	CASTLGGYYGYTF
TRBV29-1	TRBJ2-1	.	CSVDFSWTPVGESSYNEQFF
TRBV9	TRBJ2-5	.	CASSPHRGETQYF